This T cell receptor (beta chain) emerged from a study of response to subunit inactivated influenza vaccine. V lost 5 bases, J lost 4 bases, and 9 bases lay in between. The CDR3 is made up of 12 amino acids. Germline assignment: CDR1 DFQATT and CDR2 SNEGSKA (reference sequence). Notes on the study in general: The authors suggested that every seasonal influenza vaccination recruits few new T cells.

A remark on this clonotype: Its specificity is unknown.

TCRdb called the RT-PCR reads again in MiXCR, with one record for every CDR3 protein. The data show about 650,000 distinct CDR3 sequences, approximately 15% seen once. The clonotype originates from a man aged 50-60 years who received an inactivated influenza vaccine. V is TRBV20-1 and J is TRBJ2-1; no clear D. Specimen: PBMCs from blood, collected 14 days before vaccination. CDR3 bases: TGCAGTGCTCTGAACCTATACAATGAGCAGTTCTTC. It is translated as CSALNLYNEQFF.